These T cell receptor beta chains were read from a single sample in a study of shared clonotypes between healthy human individuals. Using immunoSEQ multiplex PCR, the repertoire was profiled, and TCRdb retains in-frame clones only, with some absent. The repertoire holds over 2 million clones, with roughly 90% as singletons. Sample: naive CD4+ T cells from PBMCs. The receptors originated from a man aged 18 to 30 in good health. Some clones in this sample may be carry-over from other donors' samples. Each CDR3 is given with its conserved first and last residue. A D gene is named only where the DNA matches it firmly. Clone size is not always given. Where it is, it says once, few, many or a class for expanded clones.

.	TRBV5-1	.	TRBJ2-1	CASSLGWSSYNEQFF	TGCGCCAGCAGCTTGGGATGGAGCTCCTACAATGAGCAGTTCTTC
.	TRBV19	.	TRBJ1-5	CASSIRVSNQPQHF	TGTGCCAGTAGTATCAGGGTTAGCAATCAGCCCCAGCATTTT
.	TRBV7-2	.	TRBJ2-7	CASSLVWDGSYEQYF	TGTGCCAGCAGCTTAGTATGGGACGGTTCCTACGAGCAGTACTTC
.	TRBV5-4	.	TRBJ2-1	CASSLVSLDEQFF	TGTGCCAGCAGCTTGGTTAGCCTCGATGAGCAGTTCTTC
.	TRBV30	once	TRBJ1-4	CAWSLVPTNEKLFF	TGTGCCTGGAGTCTAGTTCCAACTAATGAAAAACTGTTTTTT
TRBD1	TRBV19	.	TRBJ2-2	CASSMTGVVTGELFF	TGTGCCAGTAGTATGACAGGGGTCGTCACCGGGGAGCTGTTTTTT
.	TRBV29-1	once	TRBJ2-5	CSVRQGFLGGQETQYF	TGCAGCGTACGACAGGGTTTCTTGGGGGGACAAGAGACCCAGTACTTC
.	TRBV7-9	.	TRBJ1-1	CASSFPDRLNTEAFF	TGTGCCAGCAGCTTCCCGGACAGATTGAACACTGAAGCTTTCTTT
.	TRBV5-1	.	TRBJ1-2	CASSSPRASGNYGYTF	TGCGCCAGCAGCTCACCCCGGGCCTCCGGTAACTATGGCTACACCTTC
.	TRBV29-1	.	TRBJ2-3	CSVDRLAGTDTQYF	TGCAGCGTTGATCGGCTAGCCGGCACAGATACGCAGTATTTT
.	TRBV5-1	.	TRBJ1-1	CASSSGHNTNTEAFF	TGCGCCAGCAGCTCGGGACACAATACGAACACTGAAGCTTTCTTT
.	TRBV5-1	.	TRBJ2-2	CASSLGVQSPGELFF	TGCGCCAGCAGCCTGGGGGTGCAGAGCCCCGGGGAGCTGTTTTTT
.	TRBV28	.	TRBJ2-1	CASSYPWSGESYNEQFF	TGTGCCAGCAGTTATCCCTGGAGCGGAGAATCCTACAATGAGCAGTTCTTC
TRBD2	TRBV6-5	.	TRBJ2-7	CASSYVMGRASYEQYF	TGTGCCAGCAGTTACGTAATGGGGAGGGCCTCCTACGAGCAGTACTTC
TRBD1	TRBV2	.	TRBJ2-2	CASSGDRAGTGELFF	TGTGCCAGCAGTGGGGACAGGGCAGGGACCGGGGAGCTGTTTTTT
.	TRBV28	.	TRBJ2-1	CASSIRYNEQFF	TGTGCCAGCAGTATCCGATACAATGAGCAGTTCTTC
TRBD1	TRBV19	.	TRBJ1-5	CASSIMAGTGGRGQPQHF	TGTGCCAGTAGTATAATGGCCGGGACAGGCGGAAGGGGTCAGCCCCAGCATTTT
.	TRBV6-1	once	TRBJ2-7	CASSEGGGAGYEQYF	TGTGCCAGCAGTGAAGGTGGGGGGGCGGGGTACGAGCAGTACTTC
.	TRBV11-2	.	TRBJ1-1	CASSLGAGARRNTEAFF	TGTGCCAGCAGCTTAGGGGCGGGGGCTCGACGGAACACTGAAGCTTTCTTT
TRBD2	TRBV28	once	TRBJ2-7	CASSPGTRIYEQYF	TGTGCCAGCAGCCCCGGGACTAGAATCTACGAGCAGTACTTC
TRBD2	TRBV28	.	TRBJ2-1	CASLSLAGASYNEQFF	TGTGCCAGCCTTTCCTTAGCGGGAGCCTCCTACAATGAGCAGTTCTTC
.	TRBV10-3	.	TRBJ1-3	CAISPRGNSGNTIYF	TGTGCCATCAGTCCGAGGGGGAACTCTGGAAACACCATATATTTT
TRBD1	TRBV28	.	TRBJ1-2	CASSPGQLTPYGYTF	TGTGCCAGCAGCCCGGGACAGCTGACCCCCTATGGCTACACCTTC
TRBD1	TRBV4-2	once	TRBJ2-7	CASSQEPGQESGEQYF	TGTGCCAGCAGCCAAGAACCGGGACAGGAGTCGGGAGAGCAGTACTTC
.	TRBV5-4	.	TRBJ2-5	CASSPEQGRETQYF	TGTGCCAGCAGCCCTGAACAGGGACGGGAGACCCAGTACTTC
.	TRBV2	.	TRBJ1-5	CASCNRDQPQHF	TGTGCCAGCTGTAACAGGGATCAGCCCCAGCATTTT
TRBD2	TRBV6-1	.	TRBJ2-2	CASPTPLAATGELFF	TGTGCCAGCCCGACCCCGCTAGCGGCTACCGGGGAGCTGTTTTTT
TRBD1	TRBV4-1	once	TRBJ2-1	CASRRDRGSNEQFF	TGCGCCAGCCGAAGGGACAGGGGGAGCAATGAGCAGTTCTTC
.	TRBV6-5	.	TRBJ2-1	CASSASGATYNEQFF	TGTGCCAGCAGTGCCTCAGGAGCCACCTACAATGAGCAGTTCTTC
.	TRBV18	.	TRBJ2-5	CASSRSGQETQYF	TGTGCCAGCTCACGGTCAGGCCAAGAGACCCAGTACTTC
.	TRBV27	.	TRBJ2-7	CASSPRPGYEQYF	TGTGCCAGCAGTCCTCGGCCGGGCTACGAGCAGTACTTC
TRBD2	TRBV5-1	.	TRBJ2-1	CASSLSASGSYNEQFF	TGCGCCAGCAGCTTGTCGGCTAGCGGGAGTTACAATGAGCAGTTCTTC
TRBD2	TRBV27	once	TRBJ2-7	CASSTSLAGVLEQYF	TGTGCCAGCAGTACCAGCCTAGCGGGAGTCCTCGAGCAGTACTTC
.	TRBV6-6	.	TRBJ2-7	CASSYSGVEYF	TGTGCCAGCAGTTACTCTGGCGTGGAGTACTTC
.	TRBV27	.	TRBJ1-2	CASPENYGYTF	TGTGCCAGCCCAGAAAACTATGGCTACACCTTC
.	TRBV7-2	.	TRBJ1-1	CASSPDTGRGEAFF	TGTGCCAGCAGTCCGGACACGGGTCGTGGTGAAGCTTTCTTT
TRBD2	TRBV7-9	.	TRBJ2-3	CASSPGTTGDTQYF	TGTGCCAGCAGCCCCGGGACTACCGGCGATACGCAGTATTTT
.	TRBV6-5	.	TRBJ2-4	CASVWQAESQYF	TGTGCCAGCGTCTGGCAGGCCGAGTCACAGTACTTC
TRBD2	TRBV5-1	once	TRBJ2-7	CASSLELAYYYEQYF	TGCGCCAGCAGCTTGGAACTAGCGTACTACTACGAGCAGTACTTC
.	TRBV15	.	TRBJ2-4	CATSRAGRLAKNIQYF	TGTGCCACCAGCAGAGCAGGCCGACTAGCCAAAAACATTCAGTACTTC